This T cell receptor beta chain comes out of a study of T-cell memory formation after mild COVID-19. Study at large: Clustering of TCRs was largely donor specific.

Findings of the study overall: Contracting CD4+ clones sat mainly in CM and EM; CD8+ in EMRA. Cross-reactive memory apparently joined, as some responding clones appeared in pre-infection memory.

MiXCR, run by TCRdb on the 5' RACE reads, gives a single entry per CDR3 protein. The table shows around 190,000 distinct CDR3 sequences, with around 18% occurring only once. Comments on this clonotype: Its antigen remains unidentified.

Germline loops: CDR1 LGHNT, CDR2 FRNRAP. The length of the CDR3 is 11 residues. Trimming removed 2 bases at V and 5 bases at J, with 0 bases between. The sequence derives from a man younger than 30 who had mild COVID-19 (a few samples of this study predate the infection). Cell type and time point are not known. Source material: PBMCs or a T cell subset sorted from them (not recorded which). The chain joins TRBV12-5 to TRBJ2-2; unclear D gene. CDR3 in DNA: TGTGCTAGTGGTTTGACCGGGGAGCTGTTTTTT. This codes for CASGLTGELFF.